These 17 T cell receptor beta chains originate from one sample sequenced in a study of blood T cell repertoires in COVID-19. Profiling relied on immunoSEQ multiplex PCR, and the TCRdb table lists in-frame clones only, not all of them. The table records 150,000 to 160,000 clones, approximately 78% of them present only once. The sequenced material came from peripheral blood. The source is an elderly man with acute or convalescent COVID-19.

The V and J genes are TRBV19 and TRBJ1-2; weak D call: TRBD1 (5 bases). The CDR3 sequence is 15 residues long. From germline, CDR1 is LNHDA and CDR2 SQIVND (reference sequence). Trimming cost V 7 bases and J 2 bases, with 17 bases left between them. CDR3 sequence reads: CASTPGAALNYGYTF. For the CDR3, the DNA is TGTGCCAGTACCCCTGGGGCAGCCCTAAACTATGGCTACACCTTC.

This clone has a handful of counts. This chain uses TRBV19 with TRBJ1-1, with D uncertain. The V end was cut by 7 bases, the J end by 2 bases, with 11 bases between. CDR3 length: 13 amino acids. From germline, CDR1 is LNHDA and CDR2 SQIVND (reference sequence). CDR3 residues: CASKGDYNTEAFF. The CDR3 DNA reads as TGTGCCAGTAAGGGAGATTATAACACTGAAGCTTTCTTT.

The chain links TRBV6-5 to TRBJ1-1; D is uncertain. Germline V gene data show CDR1 as MNHEY and CDR2 as SVGAGI. The CDR3 extends over 14 amino acids. Trimming stripped 7 bases from V and 3 bases from J, with 15 bases between. The CDR3 nucleotides are TGTGCCAGCACTCCGAGACAATCCGACACTGAAGCTTTCTTT. Protein sequence: CASTPRQSDTEAFF.

The chain uses TRBV23-1 and TRBJ2-3; D is perhaps TRBD1 (6 bases). TRBV23-1 belongs to the ORF category, with a function that is uncertain. Trimming took off 3 bases at V and 1 base at J, with 23 bases between the two ends. The CDR3 extends over 19 amino acids. CDR3 loop: CASSHSGHSNEFRTDTQYF. The CDR3 DNA sequence: TGCGCCAGCAGTCATTCGGGACACAGTAACGAATTCCGCACAGATACGCAGTATTTT.

The V call is TRBV6-1, the J call TRBJ1-2; 7 positions match TRBD1. V shed 2 bases and J 4 bases; nucleotides not matched to a gene: 10. There are 16 residues in the CDR3. Germline-derived CDR1 and CDR2 are MNHNS and SASEGT. The CDR3 region has the DNA TGTGCCAGCAGTGAATCCGTGGCAGGGGGGACCTATGGCTACACCTTC. Encoded protein: CASSESVAGGTYGYTF.

CDR3 sequence (DNA): TGTGCCAGCAGCCAAGCCCAATACGAGCAGTACTTC. Its protein is CASSQAQYEQYF. J is TRBJ2-7 and V is TRBV6-6; D call uncertain. This CDR3 spans 12 amino acids. CDR1 MNHNY and CDR2 SVGAGI come from the germline V gene (reference sequence). V lost 6 bases to trimming and J lost 4 bases, with 10 bases between them.

The chain is built from TRBV9 and TRBJ1-3, with TRBD1 matching 7 bases. The CDR3 consists of 14 residues. In germline, CDR1 is SGDLS, CDR2 YYNGEE. V shed 2 bases, J shed 4 bases, and the junction held 3 bases outside the gene matches. This chain's CDR3 is CASSVQGDGNTIYF. The CDR3 DNA sequence: TGTGCCAGCAGCGTTCAGGGGGACGGAAACACCATATATTTT.

The V gene is TRBV5-1, the J gene TRBJ1-6; possible D gene TRBD1, 5 bases. This CDR3 is 21 amino acids long. The V and J ends lost 3 bases and 7 bases respectively, with 32 bases between them. CDR1 SGHRS and CDR2 YFSETQ come from the germline V gene. CDR3: CASSSRPAGTAGGGWNSPLHF. As DNA, the CDR3 is TGCGCCAGCAGCTCCCGGCCCGCAGGGACCGCTGGGGGGGGGTGGAATTCACCCCTCCACTTT.

The V gene is TRBV20-1, the J gene TRBJ2-3, with D unresolved. With 4 bases removed from V and 2 bases from J, the gap between germline ends came to 4 bases. The CDR3 extends over 11 amino acids. Germline V gene lookup returns CDR1 DFQATT and CDR2 SNEGSKA (reference sequence). CDR3 residues: CSATLTDTQYF. The CDR3 DNA sequence: TGCAGTGCTACCCTCACAGATACGCAGTATTTT.

The V gene is TRBV11-3, the J gene TRBJ2-2; TRBD1 agrees at 9 bases. The germline V gene encodes CDR1 SGHNT and CDR2 YENEEA. The CDR3 totals 17 residues. The V gene end was trimmed by 4 bases and the J gene end by 5 bases; junction bases not matched to a gene: 11. This chain's CDR3 is CASSSPGTGTVTGELFF. As DNA, the CDR3 is TGTGCCAGCAGCTCCCCCGGGACAGGGACGGTAACCGGGGAGCTGTTTTTT.

In its sample, this clone was seen once. The same CDR3 is also encoded by other DNA sequences in this sample. The chain recombines TRBV7-2 with TRBJ2-7; TRBD1 matches at 8 bases. Germline V CDR1 and CDR2: SGHTA, FQGNSA. V shed 3 bases, J shed 3 bases, and the junction held 4 bases outside the gene matches. The CDR3 contains 14 residues. As DNA, the CDR3 is TGTGCCAGCAGCTTTGGGACAGGCAACTACGAGCAGTACTTC. Amino acids: CASSFGTGNYEQYF.

The gene calls are TRBV15 and TRBJ2-4; 8 nucleotides agree with TRBD1. Germline assignment: CDR1 LNHNV and CDR2 YYDKDF (reference sequence). Trimming removed 3 bases from V and 12 bases from J; junction bases left unmatched: 13. The CDR3 is 15 amino acids. The CDR3 is CATSRFGQGAMRQYF. CDR3 DNA: TGTGCCACCAGCAGGTTCGGGCAGGGGGCTATGCGTCAGTACTTC.

The rearrangement joins TRBV10-3 to TRBJ1-3; weak D call: TRBD1 (5 bases). The CDR3 consists of 12 residues. V lost 8 bases, J lost 4 bases, and 9 bases lay in between. CDR1 and CDR2 (germline): ENHRY, SYGVKD. The CDR3 loop reads CAIGGDGNTIYF. CDR3 bases: TGTGCCATCGGAGGGGACGGAAACACCATATATTTT.

The rearrangement joins TRBV11-3 to TRBJ2-2; D is perhaps TRBD2 (7 bases). Trimming took 1 base from V and 3 from J, leaving 12 bases between them. This CDR3 contains 16 residues. CDR1 and CDR2 from the germline V gene are SGHNT and YENEEA. CDR3 region: CASSLAGGQYTGELFF. The CDR3 DNA reads TGTGCCAGCAGCTTAGCCGGGGGGCAGTACACCGGGGAGCTGTTTTTT.

The CDR3 DNA reads TGTGCCAGCAACCCGGGAGGACAGGGGAGGACTGAAGCTTTCTTT. Translation gives CASNPGGQGRTEAFF. The chain employs TRBV5-4 and TRBJ1-1, with 9 bases that match TRBD1. The germline V gene encodes CDR1 SGHNT and CDR2 YYREEE (reference sequence). The CDR3 runs 15 residues. The trim removed 6 bases at V and 5 bases at J, leaving 11 bases unmatched.

The genes are TRBV3-1 (or the pseudogene TRBV3-2) and TRBJ2-1; 8 nucleotides agree with TRBD2. This CDR3 spans 14 amino acids. The germline V gene encodes CDR1 LGHDT and CDR2 YNNKEL (reference sequence). The V and J ends lost 2 bases and 5 bases, in that order; junction bases with no gene match: 2. The CDR3 DNA reads TGTGCCAGCAGCCAATACGGGGGGGACAATGAGCAGTTCTTC. It is translated as CASSQYGGDNEQFF.

The V and J genes are TRBV5-1 and TRBJ2-5; the D gene is possibly TRBD2 (6 bases). The CDR3 spans 13 residues. The V end lost 4 bases, the J end lost 5 bases, and 12 bases lay between the germline ends. The V gene's germline CDR1 is SGHRS and CDR2 YFSETQ. In nucleotides, the CDR3 is TGCGCCAGCAGCCCCGCGGGGTGGGAGACCCAGTACTTC. Amino acids: CASSPAGWETQYF.